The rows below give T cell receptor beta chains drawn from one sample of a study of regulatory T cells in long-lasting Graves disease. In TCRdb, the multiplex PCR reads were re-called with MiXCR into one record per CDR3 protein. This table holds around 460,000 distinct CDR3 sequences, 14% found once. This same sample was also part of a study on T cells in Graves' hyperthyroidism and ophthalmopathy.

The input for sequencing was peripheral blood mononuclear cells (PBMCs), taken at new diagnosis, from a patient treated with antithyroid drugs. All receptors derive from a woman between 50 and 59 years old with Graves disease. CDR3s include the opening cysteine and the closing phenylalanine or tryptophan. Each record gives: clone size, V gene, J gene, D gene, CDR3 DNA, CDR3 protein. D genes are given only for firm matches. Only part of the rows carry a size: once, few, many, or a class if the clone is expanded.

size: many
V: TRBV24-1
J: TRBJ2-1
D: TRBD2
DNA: TGTGCCACCAGTGACGAGACTAGCGGGGGTCATGAGCAGTTCTTC
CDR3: CATSDETSGGHEQFF

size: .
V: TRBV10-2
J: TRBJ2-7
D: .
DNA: TGCGCCAGCTGCCCGGCCCCGAGCTCCTACGAGCAGTACTTC
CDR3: CASCPAPSSYEQYF

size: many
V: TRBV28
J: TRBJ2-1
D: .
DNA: TGTGCCAACCTGGACAGACAGTTCTACAATGAGCAGTTCTTC
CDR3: CANLDRQFYNEQFF

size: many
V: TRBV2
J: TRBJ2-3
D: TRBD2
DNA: TGTGCCAGCAGTGTAGCGGGAGGCACAGATACGCAGTATTTT
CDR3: CASSVAGGTDTQYF

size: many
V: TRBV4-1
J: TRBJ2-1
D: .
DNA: TGCGCCAGCAGCCAAGCAACTAGTTATGAGCAGTTCTTC
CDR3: CASSQATSYEQFF

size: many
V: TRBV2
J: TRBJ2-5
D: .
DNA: TGTGCCAGCAGCCCCACTAGAAACCAAGAGACCCAGTACTTC
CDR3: CASSPTRNQETQYF

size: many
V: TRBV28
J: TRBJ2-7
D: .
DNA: TGTGCCAGCAGTTTTGGTAGGGGGATGTACTTC
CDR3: CASSFGRGMYF

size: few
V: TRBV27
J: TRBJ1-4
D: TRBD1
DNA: TGTGCCAGCAGCCCGACGACAGGGTTGAATAATGAAAAACTGTTTTTT
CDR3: CASSPTTGLNNEKLFF

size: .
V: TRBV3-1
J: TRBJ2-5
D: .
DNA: TGTGCCAGCAGCCATCAACCAGAGCAAGAGACCCAGTACTTC
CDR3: CASSHQPEQETQYF

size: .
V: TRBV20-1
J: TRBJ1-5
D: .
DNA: TGCAGTGCTAGAAAGCAAATCCCAAGGGGCAATCACCCCCAGCATTTT
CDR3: CSARKQIPRGNHPQHF

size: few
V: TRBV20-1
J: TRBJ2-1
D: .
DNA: TGCAGTGCTAGAGATAGGGGGCGGGGGCACCATGAGCAGTTCTTC
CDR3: CSARDRGRGHHEQFF

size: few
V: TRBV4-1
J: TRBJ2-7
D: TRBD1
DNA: TGCGCCAGCAGCCGGACAGGGGTGAACGAGCAGTACTTC
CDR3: CASSRTGVNEQYF

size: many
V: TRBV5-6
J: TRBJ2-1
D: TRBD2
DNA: TGTGCCAGCAGCTACCCGGGACAAACTAGCGGGTCCTACAATGAGCAGTTCTTC
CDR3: CASSYPGQTSGSYNEQFF

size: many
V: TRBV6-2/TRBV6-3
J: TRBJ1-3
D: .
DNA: TGTGCCAGCAGTCGGACTGGAAACACCATATATTTT
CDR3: CASSRTGNTIYF

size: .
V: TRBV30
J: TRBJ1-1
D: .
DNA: TGTGCCTGGAGTGTACAGGAGGGGTCGAGCACTGAAGCTTTCTTT
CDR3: CAWSVQEGSSTEAFF